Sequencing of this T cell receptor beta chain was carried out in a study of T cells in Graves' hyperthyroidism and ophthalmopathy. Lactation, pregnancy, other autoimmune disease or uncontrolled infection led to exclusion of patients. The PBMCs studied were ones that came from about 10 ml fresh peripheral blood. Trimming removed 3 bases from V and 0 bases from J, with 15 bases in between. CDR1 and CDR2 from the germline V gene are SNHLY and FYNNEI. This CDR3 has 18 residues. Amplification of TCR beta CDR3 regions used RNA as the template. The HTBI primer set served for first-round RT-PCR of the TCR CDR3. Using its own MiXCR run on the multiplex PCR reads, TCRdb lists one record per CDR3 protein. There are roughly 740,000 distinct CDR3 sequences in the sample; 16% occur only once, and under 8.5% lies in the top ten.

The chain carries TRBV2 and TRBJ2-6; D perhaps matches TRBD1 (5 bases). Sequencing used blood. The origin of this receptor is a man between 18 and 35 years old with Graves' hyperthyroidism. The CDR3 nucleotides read TGTGCCAGCAGTGAGCAGGGAACCTTCTCCTCTGGGGCCAACGTCCTGACTTTC. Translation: CASSEQGTFSSGANVLTF.